This is a list of T cell receptor beta chains from one sample in a study of Ad26.COV2.S vaccination and SARS-CoV-2 variants. The data were produced by immunoSEQ multiplex PCR, yet TCRdb's version contains in-frame clones alone and is incomplete. The sample holds more than 350,000 clones; around 90% are singletons and the top ten take 12%. Sequencing was performed on peripheral blood, taken in a trial of Ad26.COV2.S vaccine versus placebo. These receptors came from a person between 18 and 65 years old who received the Ad26.COV2.S COVID-19 vaccine or a placebo. Each CDR3 is given with its conserved first and last residue. A D gene is named only where the DNA matches it firmly. Size values are once, few and many counts, or a class for expanded clones, and some rows have none.

TRBD2,once,TRBJ2-1,15,TRBV7-3,CASSLIAGGRNEQFF,TGTGCCAGCAGCTTAATAGCGGGAGGGCGCAATGAGCAGTTCTTC
NA,NA,TRBJ1-2,15,TRBV11-1,CASSLGRPGANGYTF,TGTGCCAGCAGCTTGGGGCGGCCAGGGGCCAATGGCTACACCTTC
TRBD2,NA,TRBJ2-1,13,TRBV29-1,CSVEAGDYNEQFF,TGCAGCGTTGAGGCGGGGGACTACAATGAGCAGTTCTTC
NA,NA,TRBJ1-1,13,TRBV6-5,CASASVTAIEAFF,TGTGCCAGCGCCTCGGTGACAGCGATTGAAGCTTTCTTT
NA,NA,TRBJ1-6,17,TRBV19,CASRPTPGQNDNSPLHF,TGTGCCAGTAGACCCACCCCCGGACAGAACGATAATTCACCCCTCCACTTT
TRBD2,NA,TRBJ2-3,17,TRBV6-2/TRBV6-3,CASSQTLGLAEADTQYF,TGTGCCAGCAGTCAGACCTTGGGACTAGCGGAAGCAGATACGCAGTATTTT
TRBD2,NA,TRBJ2-3,14,TRBV11-2,CASSLTSGTDTQYF,TGTGCCAGCAGCTTGACTAGCGGGACAGATACGCAGTATTTT
NA,NA,TRBJ1-5,16,TRBV27,CASSLISGAGNQPQHF,TGTGCCAGCAGTTTAATCTCAGGAGCAGGCAATCAGCCCCAGCATTTT
NA,once,TRBJ1-5,15,TRBV6-2/TRBV6-3,CASSYSSTTGQPQHF,TGTGCCAGCAGTTACTCATCCACGACGGGTCAGCCCCAGCATTTT
TRBD1,NA,TRBJ1-2,13,TRBV6-5,CASSRQGLYGYTF,TGTGCCAGCAGTCGACAGGGGCTCTATGGCTACACCTTC
NA,NA,TRBJ2-1,13,TRBV19,CASSIWGRYEQFF,TGTGCCAGTAGTATCTGGGGTAGGTATGAGCAGTTCTTC
TRBD2,NA,TRBJ2-1,17,TRBV7-9,CASSPGTSGSSYNEQFF,TGTGCCAGCAGCCCCGGGACTAGCGGGAGCTCCTACAATGAGCAGTTCTTC
NA,NA,TRBJ2-1,17,TRBV7-2,CASSLVRGGQFYNEQFF,TGTGCCAGCAGCTTAGTACGGGGGGGACAGTTCTACAATGAGCAGTTCTTC
NA,NA,TRBJ2-2,16,TRBV7-3,CASSSSQGPSTGELFF,TGTGCCAGCAGCTCATCGCAGGGGCCTAGCACCGGGGAGCTGTTTTTT
NA,NA,TRBJ2-1,13,TRBV7-2,CASSLARGGEQFF,TGTGCCAGCAGCTTAGCACGGGGCGGAGAGCAGTTCTTC
TRBD1,once,TRBJ2-7,16,TRBV27,CASATRQGGISYEQYF,TGTGCCAGCGCAACACGACAGGGGGGGATCTCCTACGAGCAGTACTTC
NA,once,TRBJ1-1,14,TRBV5-1,CASSPQGVDTEAFF,TGCGCCAGCAGCCCTCAGGGTGTGGACACTGAAGCTTTCTTT
TRBD2,NA,TRBJ2-7,15,TRBV4-2,CASSQAGLAEYEQYF,TGTGCCAGCAGCCAAGCGGGACTAGCAGAATACGAGCAGTACTTC
NA,once,TRBJ2-2,13,TRBV29-1,CSGSNRVSGELFF,TGCAGCGGGTCCAACAGGGTCTCCGGGGAGCTGTTTTTT
TRBD2,NA,TRBJ2-7,14,TRBV29-1,CSVVVSGGSYEQYF,TGCAGCGTTGTAGTTAGCGGGGGATCCTACGAGCAGTACTTC
TRBD2,NA,TRBJ2-1,17,TRBV30,CAGTSGSFIGGNNEQFF,TGTGCCGGAACTAGCGGGAGTTTTATTGGGGGAAACAATGAGCAGTTCTTC
NA,NA,TRBJ2-7,12,TRBV29-1,CSASFRGGGQYF,TGCAGCGCCTCGTTCAGGGGCGGGGGGCAGTACTTC
TRBD2,few,TRBJ2-1,15,TRBV7-9,CASSEPERGNHEQFF,TGTGCCAGCAGCGAACCGGAGCGGGGGAACCATGAGCAGTTCTTC
NA,NA,TRBJ1-3,14,TRBV5-4,CASSLNTSGNTIYF,TGTGCCAGCAGCTTGAACACTTCTGGAAACACCATATATTTT
NA,NA,TRBJ2-3,13,TRBV24-1,CATSDFSTDTQYF,TGTGCCACCAGTGATTTTAGCACAGATACGCAGTATTTT
NA,NA,TRBJ2-1,15,TRBV5-4,CASSLWGSSYNEQFF,TGTGCCAGCAGCTTGTGGGGGAGTTCCTACAATGAGCAGTTCTTC
NA,NA,TRBJ2-1,15,TRBV7-9,CASSQLSWGYNEQFF,TGTGCCAGCAGCCAACTTTCCTGGGGCTACAATGAGCAGTTCTTC
TRBD2,NA,TRBJ2-7,13,TRBV18,CASSLGAGDEQYF,TGTGCCAGCTCACTTGGGGCGGGGGACGAGCAGTACTTC
NA,NA,TRBJ2-3,14,TRBV9,CASSPGTSADTQYF,TGTGCCAGCAGCCCTGGGACTTCTGCGGATACGCAGTATTTT
TRBD1,NA,TRBJ1-1,15,TRBV4-2,CASEGTGEMNTEAFF,TGTGCCAGCGAGGGGACAGGGGAGATGAACACTGAAGCTTTCTTT
NA,NA,TRBJ2-7,15,TRBV6-6,CASSYGDSALPEQYF,TGTGCCAGCAGTTACGGAGACAGTGCCCTCCCCGAGCAGTACTTC
NA,NA,TRBJ1-6,14,TRBV5-1,CASSLGTDNSPLHF,TGCGCCAGCAGCTTGGGGACGGATAATTCACCCCTCCACTTT
TRBD1,NA,TRBJ2-7,14,TRBV6-5,CASRDLQGVYEQYF,TGTGCCAGCAGGGACCTACAGGGGGTCTACGAGCAGTACTTC
TRBD1,NA,TRBJ2-1,16,TRBV4-3,CASSQVSGTGVNEQFF,TGCGCCAGCAGCCAAGTATCCGGGACAGGGGTAAATGAGCAGTTCTTC
NA,few,TRBJ1-5,12,TRBV15,CATSRSNQPQHF,TGTGCCACCAGCAGGAGCAATCAGCCCCAGCATTTT
NA,NA,TRBJ2-1,16,TRBV5-4,CASSPTRIKGGDEQFF,TGTGCCAGCAGCCCCACTAGAATTAAAGGGGGGGATGAGCAGTTCTTC
NA,NA,TRBJ2-6,14,TRBV6-5,CASSLIVGANVLTF,TGTGCCAGCAGTCTCATAGTAGGGGCCAACGTCCTGACTTTC
NA,NA,TRBJ1-4,13,TRBV18,CASSPGSEEKLFF,TGTGCCAGCTCCCCAGGGTCGGAAGAAAAACTGTTTTTT
NA,NA,TRBJ2-3,17,TRBV6-1,CASSEPRQGGSTDTQYF,TGTGCCAGCAGTGAACCGCGGCAGGGGGGTAGCACAGATACGCAGTATTTT
NA,NA,TRBJ1-2,15,TRBV19,CASTKFDTANYGYTF,TGTGCCAGTACGAAGTTTGACACCGCTAACTATGGCTACACCTTC
NA,NA,TRBJ1-1,14,TRBV6-5,CASSSVTGNTEAFF,TGTGCCAGCAGTTCCGTGACAGGGAACACTGAAGCTTTCTTT
NA,NA,TRBJ1-2,13,TRBV3-1/TRBV3-2,CASSQAGLSGYTF,TGTGCCAGCAGCCAAGCAGGGCTCAGCGGCTACACCTTC
TRBD1,NA,TRBJ2-1,15,TRBV6-5,CASSSGTGRYNEQFF,TGTGCCAGCAGTAGTGGGACAGGTCGGTACAATGAGCAGTTCTTC
NA,NA,TRBJ2-7,10,TRBV7-4,CASLSYEQYF,TGTGCCAGCCTAAGCTACGAGCAGTACTTC
NA,NA,TRBJ1-2,15,TRBV20-1,CSASPLVPGGGGYTF,TGCAGTGCTAGTCCCCTAGTCCCCGGGGGCGGTGGCTACACCTTC